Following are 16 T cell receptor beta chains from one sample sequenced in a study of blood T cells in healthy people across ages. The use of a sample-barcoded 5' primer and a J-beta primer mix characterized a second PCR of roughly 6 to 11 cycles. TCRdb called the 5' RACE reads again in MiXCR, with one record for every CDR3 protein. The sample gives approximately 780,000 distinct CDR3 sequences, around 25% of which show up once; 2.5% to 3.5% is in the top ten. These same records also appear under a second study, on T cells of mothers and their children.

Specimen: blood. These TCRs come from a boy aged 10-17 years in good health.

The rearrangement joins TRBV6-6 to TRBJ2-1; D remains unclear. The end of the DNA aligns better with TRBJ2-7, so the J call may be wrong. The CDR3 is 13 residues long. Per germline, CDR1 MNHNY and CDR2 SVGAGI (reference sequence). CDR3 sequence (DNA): TGTGCCAGCAGGGCCGGGTACGGCTACGAGCAGTACTTC. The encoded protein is CASRAGYGYEQYF.

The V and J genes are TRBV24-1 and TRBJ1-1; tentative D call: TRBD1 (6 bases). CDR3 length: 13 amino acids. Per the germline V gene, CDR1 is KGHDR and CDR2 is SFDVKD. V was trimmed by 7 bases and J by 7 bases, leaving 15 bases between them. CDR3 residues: CATRPDSNHEAFF. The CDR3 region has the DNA TGTGCCACCAGACCGGACAGTAATCATGAAGCTTTCTTT.

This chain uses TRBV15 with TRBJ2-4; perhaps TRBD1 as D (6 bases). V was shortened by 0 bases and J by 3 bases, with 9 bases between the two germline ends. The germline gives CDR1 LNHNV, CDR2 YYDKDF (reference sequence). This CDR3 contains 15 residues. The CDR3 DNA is TGTGCCACCAGCAGAGATCGAGGGGGCAAAAACATTCAGTACTTC. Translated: CATSRDRGGKNIQYF. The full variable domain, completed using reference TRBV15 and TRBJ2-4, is DAMVIQNPRYQVTQFGKPVTLSCSQTLNHNVMYWYQQKSSQAPKLLFHYYDKDFNNEADTPDNFQSRRPNTSFCFLDIRSPGLGDTAMYLCATSRDRGGKNIQYFGAGTRLSVL.

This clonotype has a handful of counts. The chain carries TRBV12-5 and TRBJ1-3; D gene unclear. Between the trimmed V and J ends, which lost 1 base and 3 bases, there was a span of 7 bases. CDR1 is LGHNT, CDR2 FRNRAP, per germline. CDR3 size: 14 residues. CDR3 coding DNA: TGTGCTAGTGGTTTGGCTCTTAATGGAAACACCATATATTTT. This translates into CASGLALNGNTIYF.

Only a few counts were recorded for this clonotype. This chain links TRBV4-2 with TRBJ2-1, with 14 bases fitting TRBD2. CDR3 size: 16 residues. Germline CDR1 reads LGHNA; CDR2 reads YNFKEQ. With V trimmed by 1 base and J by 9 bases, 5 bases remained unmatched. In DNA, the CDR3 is TGTGCCAGCAGCCAAGGACTAGCGGGGGGGCGTACTGAGCAGTTCTTC. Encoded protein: CASSQGLAGGRTEQFF.

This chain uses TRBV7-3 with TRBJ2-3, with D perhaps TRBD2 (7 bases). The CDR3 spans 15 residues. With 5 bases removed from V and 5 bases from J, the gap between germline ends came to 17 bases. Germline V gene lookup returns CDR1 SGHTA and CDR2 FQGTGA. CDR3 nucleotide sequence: TGTGCCAGCAGCCCCCAGACCGGGGGGCAAGATACGCAGTATTTT. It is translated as CASSPQTGGQDTQYF.

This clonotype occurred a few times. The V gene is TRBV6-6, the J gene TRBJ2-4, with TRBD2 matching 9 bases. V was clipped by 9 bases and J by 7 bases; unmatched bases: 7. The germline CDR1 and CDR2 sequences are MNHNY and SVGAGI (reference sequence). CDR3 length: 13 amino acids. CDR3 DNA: TGTGCCAGTAGCGGGGGAGGTGGTAACATTCAGTACTTC. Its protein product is CASSGGGGNIQYF.

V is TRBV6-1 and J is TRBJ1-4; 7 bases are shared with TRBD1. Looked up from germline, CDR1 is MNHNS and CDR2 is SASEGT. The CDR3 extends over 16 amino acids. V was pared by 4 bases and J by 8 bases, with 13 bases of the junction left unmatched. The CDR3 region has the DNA TGTGCCAGCAGTGTGTTCGCCAGCGACAGGGCCGAAAAACTGTTTTTT. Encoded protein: CASSVFASDRAEKLFF.

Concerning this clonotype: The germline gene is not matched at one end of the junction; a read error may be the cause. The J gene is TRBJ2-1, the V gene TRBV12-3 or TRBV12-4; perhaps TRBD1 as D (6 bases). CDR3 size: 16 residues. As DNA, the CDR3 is TGTGCCAGCAGCCTCCCCATGGGACATAGCTTCAATGAACAGTTCTTC. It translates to CASSLPMGHSFNEQFF.

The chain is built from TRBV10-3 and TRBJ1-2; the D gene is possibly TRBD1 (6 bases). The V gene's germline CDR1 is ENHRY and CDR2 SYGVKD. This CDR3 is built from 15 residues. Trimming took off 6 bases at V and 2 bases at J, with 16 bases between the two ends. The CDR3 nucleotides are TGTGCCATCAGCCCAACGCAGGGGCGGAACTATGGCTACACCTTC. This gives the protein CAISPTQGRNYGYTF.

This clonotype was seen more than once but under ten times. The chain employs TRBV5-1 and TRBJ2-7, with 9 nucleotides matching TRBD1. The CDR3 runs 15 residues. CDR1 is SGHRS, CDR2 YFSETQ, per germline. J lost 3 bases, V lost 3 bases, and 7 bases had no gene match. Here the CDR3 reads CASSSNRGLIYEQYF. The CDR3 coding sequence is TGCGCCAGCAGCTCCAACAGGGGGCTCATCTACGAGCAGTACTTC.

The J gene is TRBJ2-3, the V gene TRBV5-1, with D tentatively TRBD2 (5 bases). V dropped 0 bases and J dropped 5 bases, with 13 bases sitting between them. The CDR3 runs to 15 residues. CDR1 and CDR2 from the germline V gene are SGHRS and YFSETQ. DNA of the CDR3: TGCGCCAGCAGCTTGGCCGGCCTTGGAGGAGATACGCAGTATTTT. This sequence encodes CASSLAGLGGDTQYF.

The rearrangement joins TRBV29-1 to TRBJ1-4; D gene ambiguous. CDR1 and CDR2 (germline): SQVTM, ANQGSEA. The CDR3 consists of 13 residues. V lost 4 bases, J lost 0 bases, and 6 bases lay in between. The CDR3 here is CSVGRATNEKLFF. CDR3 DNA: TGCAGCGTTGGAAGAGCAACTAATGAAAAACTGTTTTTT.

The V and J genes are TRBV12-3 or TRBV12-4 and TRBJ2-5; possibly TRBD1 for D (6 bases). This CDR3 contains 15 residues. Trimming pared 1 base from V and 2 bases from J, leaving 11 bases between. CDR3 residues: CASSLVPRGQETQYF. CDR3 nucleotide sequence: TGTGCCAGCAGTTTAGTTCCGAGGGGGCAAGAGACCCAGTACTTC.

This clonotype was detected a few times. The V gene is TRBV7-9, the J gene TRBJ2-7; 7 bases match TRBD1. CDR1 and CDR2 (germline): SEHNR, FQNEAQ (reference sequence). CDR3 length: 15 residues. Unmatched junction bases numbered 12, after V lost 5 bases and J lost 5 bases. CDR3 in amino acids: CASSLPPPGGHEQYF. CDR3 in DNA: TGTGCCAGCAGCCTCCCACCCCCAGGGGGACACGAGCAGTACTTC.

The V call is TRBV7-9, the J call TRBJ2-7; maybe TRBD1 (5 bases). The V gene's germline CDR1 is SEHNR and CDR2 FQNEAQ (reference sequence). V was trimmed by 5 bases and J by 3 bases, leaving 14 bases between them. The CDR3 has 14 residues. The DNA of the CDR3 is TGTGCCAGCAGCGGACCGACAGCGATCTACGAGCAGTACTTC. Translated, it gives CASSGPTAIYEQYF.